This T cell receptor (beta chain) was identified in a study of tumor-infiltrating lymphocytes in oesophageal squamous cell carcinoma. This CDR3 has 16 residues. The germline CDR1 and CDR2 sequences are SGDLS and YYNGEE. Between the trimmed V and J ends, which lost 0 bases and 4 bases, there was a span of 16 bases. TCRdb redid the calling of the PCR reads with MiXCR, one entry per CDR3 protein. The repertoire holds about 3,800 distinct CDR3 sequences, with approximately 19% as singletons. The clonotype was recovered from a male donor with esophageal squamous cell carcinoma. J is TRBJ1-2 and V is TRBV9, with unresolved D. The sample taken for sequencing was normal esophageal tissue next to the tumor. The DNA of the CDR3 is TGTGCCAGCAGCGTAGCTCCCAACACGGAAAGCTATGGCTACACCTTC. It translates to CASSVAPNTESYGYTF.